These 13 T cell receptor beta chains originate from one sample sequenced in a study of cytomegalovirus exposure and HLA in healthy donors. PCR employed 60 Vbeta and 13 Jbeta primers. Only in-frame clones appear in the TCRdb table, and some are missing; sequencing was by immunoSEQ multiplex PCR. This sample carries roughly 130,000 clones, under 70% of them seen once, and the ten largest clones take 5.5% to 7.5%. The sequenced sample consisted of PBMCs. All receptors come from a woman aged 55 to 70 in good health and CMV-seronegative.

The rearrangement uses TRBV7-2 and TRBJ2-3; D possibly corresponds to TRBD2 (6 bases). V was cut by 4 bases and J by 2 bases, with 13 bases left in between. Looked up from germline, CDR1 is SGHTA and CDR2 is FQGNSA. This CDR3 comprises 15 residues. The chain's CDR3 is CASSSGGPPTDTQYF. DNA for the CDR3: TGTGCCAGCAGCTCCGGGGGACCCCCCACAGATACGCAGTATTTT.

The chain links TRBV7-9 to TRBJ2-1; TRBD2 might be the D (6 bases). Trimming removed 3 bases from V and 0 bases from J, with 6 bases in between. This CDR3 has 14 residues. Per the germline V gene, CDR1 is SEHNR and CDR2 is FQNEAQ (reference sequence). The CDR3 sequence: CASSFGGSYNEQFF. The CDR3 DNA is TGTGCCAGCAGCTTCGGGGGCTCCTACAATGAGCAGTTCTTC.

The rearrangement links TRBV6-1 to TRBJ1-1; 9 bases line up with TRBD1. The germline gives CDR1 MNHNS, CDR2 SASEGT. CDR3 size: 15 residues. Unmatched junction bases numbered 11, after V lost 7 bases and J lost 5 bases. The CDR3 DNA reads as TGTGCCAGCACGAACCGACAGGGGGGAGGGACTGAAGCTTTCTTT. Translated: CASTNRQGGGTEAFF.

The chain employs TRBV5-1 and TRBJ1-1; 12 bases map to TRBD1. The V and J ends lost 4 bases and 1 base, in that order; junction bases with no gene match: 8. This CDR3 has 17 residues. Germline-derived CDR1 and CDR2 are SGHRS and YFSETQ. The CDR3 nucleotides read TGCGCCAGCAGCCCGGGGACAGGGGGCAGGAGGAACACTGAAGCTTTCTTT. It specifies CASSPGTGGRRNTEAFF.

The CDR3 sequence is CASSSKTRTFENEQFF. Written as DNA, the CDR3 is TGTGCCAGCAGCTCGAAGACTCGGACATTTGAGAATGAGCAGTTCTTC. The rearrangement links TRBV11-1 to TRBJ2-1, with D tentatively TRBD1 (5 bases). The CDR3 is made up of 16 amino acids. Germline assignment: CDR1 SGHAT and CDR2 FQDESV (reference sequence). The ends were cut back, 4 bases at V and 7 bases at J, with 20 bases in the middle.

The chain joins TRBV9 to TRBJ2-2, with D perhaps TRBD1 (5 bases). CDR1 SGDLS and CDR2 YYNGEE come from the germline V gene. Trimming left V 4 bases short and J 1 base short, with 11 bases between. The CDR3 extends over 15 amino acids. The CDR3 nucleotides are TGTGCCAGCAGCTCCCAAGGGGTGAACACCGGGGAGCTGTTTTTT. Protein product: CASSSQGVNTGELFF.

The genes are TRBV5-4 and TRBJ1-3; 8 nucleotides line up with TRBD1. Losses at the gene ends were 0 bases for V and 0 bases for J; bases not matched to a gene: 5. CDR3 length: 17 residues. Per the germline V gene, CDR1 is SGHNT and CDR2 is YYREEE (reference sequence). CDR3 amino acids: CASSLGGTGSSGNTIYF. CDR3 bases: TGTGCCAGCAGCTTGGGGGGGACAGGAAGCTCTGGAAACACCATATATTTT.

This clone was found a few times. The rearrangement links TRBV7-7 to TRBJ1-5; unclear D gene. CDR1 and CDR2 from the germline V gene are SSHAT and FNYEAQ (reference sequence). The CDR3 totals 13 residues. The V gene lost 6 bases and the J gene lost 7 bases, with 13 bases spanning the gap. The CDR3, as DNA: TGTGCCAGCAGTAAAGGGAGTGGCCAGCCCCAGCATTTT. Its protein is CASSKGSGQPQHF.

This rearrangement joins TRBV6-5 to TRBJ1-2; 12 bases map to TRBD1. Trimming at V came to 6 bases and at J to 5 bases, leaving 7 bases not matched to a gene. The CDR3 runs to 15 residues. Germline V gene lookup returns CDR1 MNHEY and CDR2 SVGAGI. The CDR3 nucleotides read TGTGCCAGCAGGGGGACAGGGGGCGAGATATATGGCTACACCTTC. This encodes CASRGTGGEIYGYTF.

CDR3 protein: CASSPHRQRNEKLFF. For the CDR3, the DNA is TGTGCCAGCAGTCCACATCGACAGCGTAATGAAAAACTGTTTTTT. This sequence joins TRBV6-1 and TRBJ1-4; weak D call: TRBD1 (5 bases). Trimming removed 5 bases at V and 4 bases at J, with 14 bases between. From germline, CDR1 is MNHNS and CDR2 SASEGT. This CDR3 contains 15 residues.

The chain is built from TRBV5-1 and TRBJ2-5; TRBD2 is a possible D gene (6 bases). Between the trimmed V and J ends, which lost 0 bases and 1 base, there was a span of 10 bases. The length of the CDR3 is 15 residues. Germline CDR1 SGHRS, CDR2 YFSETQ. This CDR3 reads CASSLELLAQETQYF. In DNA, the CDR3 is TGCGCCAGCAGCTTGGAGTTACTAGCCCAAGAGACCCAGTACTTC.

This chain connects TRBV9 to TRBJ2-5; 9 nucleotides agree with TRBD2. Per the germline V gene, CDR1 is SGDLS and CDR2 is YYNGEE. V was clipped by 0 bases and J by 3 bases; unmatched bases: 6. The CDR3 loop spans 16 amino acids. The CDR3 DNA reads as TGTGCCAGCAGCGTAGGTAGCGGGAGTCAGGAAGAGACCCAGTACTTC. Its translation: CASSVGSGSQEETQYF.

This chain connects TRBV5-4 to TRBJ2-2; TRBD2 agrees at 15 bases. There are 16 residues in the CDR3. Trimming took 4 bases from V and 5 from J; bases not matched to a gene: 3. Germline V gene lookup returns CDR1 SGHNT and CDR2 YYREEE (reference sequence). This chain's CDR3 is CASSPGLAGGTGELFF. CDR3 in DNA: TGTGCCAGCAGCCCGGGACTAGCGGGAGGAACCGGGGAGCTGTTTTTT.